These 7 T cell receptor beta chains share one sample of origin, sequenced in a study of graft-versus-host responses after intestinal transplantation. The assay was immunoSEQ multiplex PCR, and TCRdb's table has in-frame clones only and misses some. In the table there are 30,000 to 50,000 clones, roughly 96% of which are singletons. These receptors are not linked to any known antigen. The sample in question was unstimulated CD8+ T cells sorted from spleen or lymph node cells, obtained before transplant. Receptors were obtained from a human donor who was the organ donor for an intestinal transplant.

The sample holds one count of this clone. This chain uses TRBV14 with TRBJ2-1; 9 bases are a match to TRBD2. The CDR3 runs 14 residues. Trimming took 2 bases from V and 4 from J; bases not matched to a gene: 0. The germline CDR1 and CDR2 sequences are SGHDN and FVKESK. The CDR3 DNA reads TGTGCCAGCAGCCAACTAGCGGGGTACAATGAGCAGTTCTTC. This translates into CASSQLAGYNEQFF.

The V gene is TRBV7-8, the J gene TRBJ1-1, with no clear D. The V and J ends lost 3 bases and 2 bases respectively, with 10 bases between them. The length of the CDR3 is 14 residues. Germline V gene sequence: CDR1 SGHVS, CDR2 FQNEAQ. Here the CDR3 reads CASSFWEENTEAFF. Here the CDR3 DNA reads TGTGCCAGCAGCTTCTGGGAAGAAAACACTGAAGCTTTCTTT.

V and J are TRBV5-1 and TRBJ1-1, with 8 nucleotides matching TRBD1. V gave up 4 bases and J gave up 0 bases; unmatched junction bases: 5. Germline assignment: CDR1 SGHRS and CDR2 YFSETQ. The CDR3 sequence is 15 residues long. CDR3 coding DNA: TGCGCCAGCAGCCCGGGACAGGACATGAACACTGAAGCTTTCTTT. This translates into CASSPGQDMNTEAFF.

The chain joins TRBV9 to TRBJ1-5, with 7 bases that match TRBD1. Trimming removed 4 bases from V and 6 bases from J; junction bases left unmatched: 4. The CDR3 totals 13 residues. Germline V gives CDR1 SGDLS, CDR2 YYNGEE. The CDR3 loop reads CASSSTGFQPQHF. CDR3 bases: TGTGCCAGCAGCTCGACAGGGTTTCAGCCCCAGCATTTT.

The chain is built from TRBV27 and TRBJ1-2, with unresolved D. The V gene lost 3 bases and the J gene lost 4 bases, with 9 bases spanning the gap. The CDR3 totals 13 residues. Germline CDR1 is MNHEY and CDR2 is SMNVEV (reference sequence). DNA for the CDR3: TGTGCCAGCAGTTTTGGGAAGGGCTATGGCTACACCTTC. Its translation: CASSFGKGYGYTF.

The gene calls are TRBV4-1 and TRBJ2-1; D is ambiguous. CDR1 and CDR2 (germline): MGHRA, YSYEKL. The ends were cut back, 4 bases at V and 7 bases at J, with 17 bases in the middle. There are 15 residues in the CDR3. Here the CDR3 reads CASSREGSDENEQFF. In DNA form, the CDR3 reads TGCGCCAGCAGCCGCGAAGGATCCGACGAAAATGAGCAGTTCTTC.

The chain combines TRBV11-3 with TRBJ2-1; 9 bases are a match to TRBD2. The CDR3 covers 16 residues. With V trimmed by 0 bases and J by 5 bases, 5 bases remained unmatched. Germline V gives CDR1 SGHNT, CDR2 YENEEA. In nucleotides, the CDR3 is TGTGCCAGCAGCTTAGAGGCTAGCGGGGCCCACAATGAGCAGTTCTTC. This encodes CASSLEASGAHNEQFF.